Shown below are 18 T cell receptor beta chains from a single sample sequenced in a study of blood T cells in healthy people across ages (dated by TCRdb to about 2015). Library construction relied on 5' RACE. A second PCR of about 6 to 12 cycles was performed with a sample-barcoded 5' primer and a J-beta primer mix. Using fastp trimming at Q25 and MiXCR clonotype assembly, TCRdb reanalyzed the public sequencing data and kept in-frame beta chains. Every entry covers one CDR3 protein and lists the most common genes and DNA from its rows. This sample comprises around 1,900,000 distinct CDR3 sequences, about two fifths of them detected only once. The top ten clonotypes cover under 30% of the sample. Sequenced material: blood. The origin of the receptors is a human donor in good health.

Comment on this clonotype: One end of the junction fails to match germline, which may point to a read error. V and J are TRBV7-2 and TRBJ2-2; D possibly matches TRBD1 or TRBD2 (5 bases each). CDR3 length equals 17 residues. Germline V CDR1 and CDR2: SGHTA, FQGNSA. The CDR3 DNA is TGCGCCAGCAGTCAGTCCCGACAGTACCGAGGGACCGGGGAGCTGTTTTTT. As protein: CASSQSRQYRGTGELFF.

Here the CDR3 DNA reads TGCAGCGTTGTTGGGGACAGGGACTCCTACGAGCAGTACTTC. Amino acid sequence: CSVVGDRDSYEQYF. The chain has TRBV29-1 and TRBJ2-4, with TRBD1 identical over 9 bases. TRBJ2-7 matches the DNA end more closely, so the J call is doubtful. Germline CDR1 SQVTM, CDR2 ANQGSEA. The CDR3 length is 14 residues.

The rearrangement joins TRBV29-1 to TRBJ2-7; D is unresolved. This CDR3 has 12 residues. CDR1 is SQVTM, CDR2 ANQGSEA, per germline. Between the trimmed V and J ends, which lost 0 bases and 7 bases, there was a span of 10 bases. CDR3 coding DNA: TGCAGCGTTGAAGAGTTACCGGGTGAGCAGTACTTC. Translated, it gives CSVEELPGEQYF.

This clonotype occurred a few times. This chain joins TRBV6-5 and TRBJ2-1; D is unresolved. The CDR3 spans 11 residues. The V gene lost 7 bases and the J gene lost 9 bases, with 10 bases spanning the gap. Looked up from germline, CDR1 is MNHEY and CDR2 is SVGAGI. The DNA of the CDR3 is TGTGCCAGCATCCGCGGTGGTGAGCAGTTCTTC. Translated, it gives CASIRGGEQFF.

The V call is TRBV6-5, the J call TRBJ1-2, with D uncertain. This CDR3 is built from 15 residues. Germline V gene data show CDR1 as MNHEY and CDR2 as SVGAGI. V was trimmed by 2 bases and J by 4 bases, leaving 14 bases between them. CDR3 sequence: CASSYATDVGYGYTF. The DNA of the CDR3 is TGTGCCAGCAGTTACGCAACAGACGTTGGCTATGGCTACACCTTC.

CDR3 bases: TGCAGCGTTGAATGGCAGGGGGGATACAATGAGCAGTTCTTC. As protein: CSVEWQGGYNEQFF. V is TRBV29-1 and J is TRBJ2-1, with D maybe TRBD1 (7 bases). Trimming shortened V by 2 bases and J by 4 bases, and 12 bases separated the two germline ends. CDR1 is SQVTM and CDR2 is ANQGSEA in the germline V gene. The CDR3 sequence is 14 residues long.

In the case of this clonotype: One junction end disagrees with the germline gene, perhaps due to a read error. J is TRBJ1-4 and V is TRBV20-1, with D unclear. Germline values: CDR1 DFQATT, CDR2 SNEGSKA (reference sequence). This CDR3 comprises 12 residues. The CDR3 spells CSTRVGFEKLFF. Written as DNA, the CDR3 is TGCAGTACTAGGGTCGGGTTTGAAAAACTGTTTTTT.

In this sample, this clonotype turned up a few times. The chain employs TRBV6-6 and TRBJ1-2; D gene uncertain. Per the germline V gene, CDR1 is MNHNY and CDR2 is SVGAGI (reference sequence). The CDR3 is 16 residues long. V was shortened by 0 bases and J by 2 bases, with 13 bases between the two germline ends. The CDR3 bases are TGTGCCAGCAGTTACTCGAGTTCCGGGTTAAACTATGGCTACACCTTC. This encodes CASSYSSSGLNYGYTF.

V and J are TRBV18 and TRBJ1-2; 7 bases agree with TRBD1. The trim removed 2 bases at V and 4 bases at J, leaving 7 bases unmatched. In germline, CDR1 is KGHSH, CDR2 LQKENI. CDR3 length: 15 residues. The CDR3, as DNA: TGTGCCAGCTCACCAGCGACAGGGAACCCCTATGGCTACACCTTC. Translated: CASSPATGNPYGYTF.

This clonotype has just a few counts. At one of its ends the junction is not consistent with the germline gene, which may arise from a read error. The chain has TRBV29-1 and TRBJ2-1, with 10 bases fitting TRBD2. The CDR3 is 16 amino acids. CDR1 is SQVTM, CDR2 ANQGSEA, per germline. CDR3: CSARTSGGVSCNEQFF. The CDR3 DNA is TGCAGCGCCAGGACTAGCGGCGGGGTTTCCTGCAATGAGCAGTTCTTC.

The J gene is TRBJ2-3, the V gene TRBV12-3 or TRBV12-4, with 7 bases lining up with TRBD2. The CDR3 length is 15 residues. V lost 2 bases and J lost 2; bases outside the gene matches: 4. CDR3 sequence reads: CASSLSGEITDTQYF. CDR3 bases: TGTGCCAGCAGTTTAAGCGGGGAGATCACAGATACGCAGTATTTT.

V gene TRBV7-8 combines with J gene TRBJ2-5; 10 bases fit TRBD1. The junction had 7 bases not matched to a gene; V was cut back by 5 bases and J by 4 bases. Germline lookup yields CDR1 SGHVS and CDR2 FQNEAQ. CDR3 length equals 15 residues. This chain's CDR3 is CASSPGQGYSETQYF. CDR3 in DNA: TGTGCCAGCAGCCCGGGACAGGGGTATTCAGAGACCCAGTACTTC.

This clonotype was recorded a few times. CDR3 residues: CASSLGAGGNSIQYF. CDR3 sequence (DNA): TGCGCCAGCAGCTTGGGAGCGGGCGGTAATAGCATTCAGTACTTC. The chain links TRBV5-1 to TRBJ2-4; TRBD2 is a possible D gene (6 bases). In germline, CDR1 is SGHRS, CDR2 YFSETQ. Trimming cost V 0 bases and J 9 bases, with 16 bases left between them. The CDR3 totals 15 residues.

This clonotype was seen a handful of times. The CDR3 here is CSVEVVGNTQYF. The CDR3, as DNA: TGCAGCGTTGAAGTGGTTGGAAATACGCAGTATTTT. The genes are TRBV29-1 and TRBJ2-3; D is uncertain. V dropped 1 base and J dropped 7 bases, with 9 bases sitting between them. This CDR3 region has 12 residues. Germline CDR1 SQVTM, CDR2 ANQGSEA.

This clonotype has a handful of counts. J is TRBJ2-1 and V is TRBV12-3 or TRBV12-4; 8 positions agree with TRBD2. This CDR3 is built from 14 residues. With V trimmed by 7 bases and J by 7 bases, 9 bases remained unmatched. The CDR3 DNA follows: TGTGCCAGCACCGGGGGGGTTTTTGGAAATGAGCAGTTCTTC. This gives the protein CASTGGVFGNEQFF.

This clonotype was detected only a few times. The gene calls are TRBV4-3 and TRBJ1-5; tentative D call: TRBD1 (6 bases). Trimming removed 4 bases at V and 7 bases at J, with 11 bases between. This CDR3 comprises 13 residues. Germline V lookup: CDR1 LGHNA, CDR2 YSLEER. The CDR3 reads CASSLGQSQPQHF. The CDR3 DNA reads TGCGCCAGCAGCCTCGGACAGTCACAGCCCCAGCATTTT.

This clonotype was observed a handful of times. The chain joins TRBV11-2 to TRBJ1-2; tentative D call: TRBD1 (5 bases). The CDR3 has 15 amino acids. From germline, CDR1 is SGHAT and CDR2 FQNNGV. V gave up 5 bases and J gave up 5 bases, with 18 bases separating them. The CDR3 DNA reads TGTGCCAGCAGCCAATCTACCGGGGGATCATATGGCTACACCTTC. This codes for CASSQSTGGSYGYTF.

The chain uses TRBV5-1 and TRBJ2-3, with D perhaps being TRBD1 or TRBD2 (6 bases each). This CDR3 is built from 14 residues. The V end lost 4 bases, the J end lost 6 bases, and 15 bases lay between the germline ends. CDR1 is SGHRS, CDR2 YFSETQ, per germline. In nucleotides, the CDR3 is TGCGCCAGCAGCCTCGTCAGGGGAGGTGATACGCAGTATTTT. Protein sequence: CASSLVRGGDTQYF.